Detailed here is one T cell receptor (beta chain). This entry belongs to a study of blood T cell repertoires in COVID-19. About the research overall: Samples taken during acute and convalescent COVID-19 were collected in the United States, Italy and Spain. T cells, B-cell-depleted T cells, or PBMCs supplied cDNA or gDNA.

Per germline, CDR1 SGHNT and CDR2 YYREEE (reference sequence). V lost 2 bases and J lost 5; bases outside the gene matches: 5. There are 14 residues in the CDR3. Authors' processing steps: Estimated nucleated cell counts came from reference gene primer amplification. Clones were sequenced by immunoSEQ multiplex PCR, and TCRdb holds only the in-frame ones, with some missing. That table furnishes V, J and clone size, whereas the DNA furnished D and trimming. This sample yields under 250,000 clones, of which approximately 80% are seen a single time; 10% to 15% belongs to the top ten. Sequencing was performed on peripheral blood. The rearrangement uses TRBV5-4 and TRBJ2-7; TRBD2 matches 9 bases. The source is a human donor in a cohort sampled during active COVID-19. As DNA, the CDR3 is TGTGCCAGCAGCTTTAGCGGGAGAAGTGACGAGCAGTACTTC. This encodes CASSFSGRSDEQYF.